The 30 T cell receptor beta chains below all came from one sample that was sequenced in a study of T cell repertoires in cytomegalovirus infection. These receptors' targets are unknown. TCRdb recomputed calls from the reads with MiXCR, one row per CDR3 protein. The profile shows about 350,000 distinct CDR3 sequences, about a third of them singletons. Sequencing used cultured PBMCs, obtained from culture after CMV antigen stimulation. The receptors stem from a human donor in good health (CMV status not recorded). Some clones in this sample may be carry-over from other donors' samples.

This clonotype has more than one count but fewer than ten. J is TRBJ2-3 and V is TRBV7-8, with a possible D match to TRBD1 (6 bases). The CDR3 runs 13 residues. Germline lookup yields CDR1 SGHVS and CDR2 FQNEAQ. Trimming took 3 bases from V and 3 from J, leaving 7 bases between them. The CDR3 region is CASSFGQTDTQYF. Here the CDR3 DNA reads TGTGCCAGCAGCTTCGGACAGACAGATACGCAGTATTTT.

The rearrangement uses TRBV27 and TRBJ2-7; the D gene is possibly TRBD1 (5 bases). The CDR3 is 14 residues long. Germline V gene lookup returns CDR1 MNHEY and CDR2 SMNVEV (reference sequence). The V end was cut by 11 bases, the J end by 2 bases, with 19 bases between. CDR3 sequence (DNA): TGTGCCGTACACCGAGGCAGGGTGACCTACGAGCAGTACGTC. It is translated as CAVHRGRVTYEQYV.

The gene calls are TRBV7-3 and TRBJ1-1; TRBD1 matches 7 bases. CDR1 is SGHTA and CDR2 is FQGTGA in the germline V gene. This CDR3 has 14 residues. V was pared by 3 bases and J by 4 bases, with 5 bases of the junction left unmatched. The CDR3 protein is CASSFDRDTTEAFF. CDR3 DNA sequence: TGTGCCAGCAGCTTCGACAGGGACACCACTGAAGCTTTCTTT.

In this sample, this clonotype turned up many times. The rearrangement joins TRBV19 to TRBJ1-1, with D uncertain. V gave up 5 bases and J gave up 7 bases, with 23 bases separating them. The CDR3 contains 16 residues. The germline CDR1 and CDR2 sequences are LNHDA and SQIVND (reference sequence). CDR3 DNA: TGTGCCAGTAGTGCTAGCGCCGGGTCTTCTGGCGGTGAAGCTTTCTTT. Its protein is CASSASAGSSGGEAFF.

V is TRBV12-3 or TRBV12-4 and J is TRBJ2-7, with 11 bases identical to TRBD2. The J segment lost 0 bases and the V segment lost 6 bases, leaving 4 bases of the junction unmatched. CDR3 length: 15 residues. This CDR3 reads CASSNGLAGSYEQYV. As DNA, the CDR3 is TGTGCCAGCAGCAATGGACTAGCGGGCTCCTACGAGCAGTACGTC.

This clonotype was detected only a few times. The chain uses TRBV7-2 and TRBJ1-4; D is undetermined. Trimming left V 4 bases short and J 1 base short, with 13 bases between. CDR1 is SGHTA and CDR2 is FQGNSA in the germline V gene. The CDR3 is 16 amino acids. CDR3 DNA: TGTGCCAGCAGCTCGCTCCTTTGGGGAACTAATGAAAAACTGTTTTTT. Its protein product is CASSSLLWGTNEKLFF.

This clonotype was counted ten times or more. The chain couples TRBV7-2 to TRBJ2-5; D perhaps matches TRBD1 (5 bases). Trimming took 4 bases from V and 5 from J, leaving 11 bases between them. Looked up from germline, CDR1 is SGHTA and CDR2 is FQGNSA. This CDR3 contains 13 residues. CDR3 DNA sequence: TGTGCCAGCAGCTCCCAGGGTATGGAGACCCAGTACTTC. Residues: CASSSQGMETQYF. The full variable domain, completed using reference TRBV7-2 and TRBJ2-5, is GAGVSQSPSNKVTEKGKDVELRCDPISGHTALYWYRQSLGQGLEFLIYFQGNSAPDKSGLPSDRFSAERTGGSVSTLTIQRTQQEDSAVYLCASSSQGMETQYFGPGTRLLVL.

V gene TRBV6-5 combines with J gene TRBJ2-7; no firm D call. The germline CDR1 and CDR2 sequences are MNHEY and SVGAGI. Deletions cut 2 bases from V and 6 bases from J, with 11 bases between. CDR3 length equals 13 residues. DNA of the CDR3: TGTGCCAGCAGTTACCGCAGCCAAGCCGAGCAGTACTTC. It codes for CASSYRSQAEQYF.

The V and J genes are TRBV2 and TRBJ1-5; 8 bases agree with TRBD1. Trimming removed 5 bases from V and 7 bases from J; junction bases left unmatched: 10. The germline CDR1 and CDR2 sequences are SNHLY and FYNNEI. The CDR3 has 15 residues. This CDR3 is CASSSGGLGSQPQHF. CDR3 bases: TGTGCCAGCAGTTCAGGGGGCTTGGGGTCCCAGCCCCAGCATTTT.

The rearrangement joins TRBV19 to TRBJ2-1, with a tentative D call TRBD2 (6 bases). Looked up from germline, CDR1 is LNHDA and CDR2 is SQIVND (reference sequence). Trimming removed 5 bases from V and 3 bases from J, with 8 bases in between. The CDR3 sequence is 13 residues long. The CDR3 region is CASSVDYYNEQFF. The CDR3 nucleotides are TGTGCCAGTAGTGTGGACTACTACAATGAGCAGTTCTTC. The variable domain in full, completed from reference TRBV19 and TRBJ2-1, reads DGGITQSPKYLFRKEGQNVTLSCEQNLNHDAMYWYRQDPGQGLRLIYYSQIVNDFQKGDIAEGYSVSREKKESFPLTVTSAQKNPTAFYLCASSVDYYNEQFFGPGTRLTVL.

The V gene is TRBV29-1, the J gene TRBJ2-5, with D perhaps being TRBD1 or TRBD2 (5 bases each). CDR3 length: 11 residues. The germline V gene encodes CDR1 SQVTM and CDR2 ANQGSEA. The CDR3 loop reads CCLLEGETQYF. CDR3 coding DNA: TGCTGTCTCCTAGAGGGGGAGACCCAGTACTTC.

V is TRBV20-1 and J is TRBJ2-3, with D perhaps TRBD2 (5 bases). CDR3 length: 14 residues. V shed 0 bases and J shed 5 bases, with 12 bases lying between them. Germline assignment: CDR1 DFQATT and CDR2 SNEGSKA (reference sequence). Written as DNA, the CDR3 is TGCAGTGCTAGAGATCCTGAGGCGGGAGATACGCAGTATTTT. The encoded protein is CSARDPEAGDTQYF.

There are a few counts of this clonotype. CDR3 amino acids: CASSRTGTGSFYGNQPQHF. CDR3 in DNA: TGTGCCAGCAGCCGTACCGGGACAGGATCCTTCTACGGCAATCAGCCCCAGCATTTT. The V and J genes are TRBV7-2 and TRBJ1-5; 8 positions match TRBD1. After removal of 5 bases from V and 2 bases from J, the junction contained 17 bases not matched to a gene. CDR1 is SGHTA, CDR2 FQGNSA, per germline. The CDR3 totals 19 residues.

This clonotype was seen more than once but under ten times. The rearrangement links TRBV19 to TRBJ1-6, with D tentatively TRBD1 (5 bases). Trimming took 3 bases from V and 5 from J, leaving 11 bases between them. The germline CDR1 and CDR2 sequences are LNHDA and SQIVND (reference sequence). The CDR3 is 15 residues long. The CDR3 bases are TGTGCCAGTAGTATTCTGGGGCTAAATAATTCACCCCTCCACTTT. This sequence encodes CASSILGLNNSPLHF. The complete variable domain, with remaining parts taken from reference TRBV19 and TRBJ1-6, reads DGGITQSPKYLFRKEGQNVTLSCEQNLNHDAMYWYRQDPGQGLRLIYYSQIVNDFQKGDIAEGYSVSREKKESFPLTVTSAQKNPTAFYLCASSILGLNNSPLHFGNGTRLTVT.

This clonotype occurred a few times. This chain links TRBV19 with TRBJ2-5; tentative D call: TRBD2 (6 bases). CDR1 is LNHDA, CDR2 SQIVND, per germline (reference sequence). The V and J ends lost 5 bases and 5 bases respectively, with 24 bases between them. CDR3 length equals 17 residues. The DNA for the CDR3 is TGTGCCAGTAGTGTGCTTAGCGGAGACGGGCGAGGGGAGACCCAGTACTTC. This translates into CASSVLSGDGRGETQYF.

The V gene is TRBV6-4, the J gene TRBJ2-4; D is perhaps TRBD2 (6 bases). Germline-derived CDR1 and CDR2 are MRHNA and SNTAGT. CDR3 size: 15 residues. V lost 10 bases and J lost 4, with 20 bases in between. CDR3 in amino acids: CAIRSRGRLKNIQYF. CDR3 DNA sequence: TGTGCCATTCGTAGCCGGGGGAGGCTTAAAAACATTCAGTACTTC.

In this sample, this clonotype turned up many times. This sequence joins TRBV11-2 and TRBJ2-1; the D is unclear. The CDR3 is made up of 12 amino acids. The germline V gene has CDR1 SGHAT and CDR2 FQNNGV. Trimming took 1 base from V and 8 from J, leaving 6 bases between them. This CDR3 reads CASSLGGDEQFF. In DNA, the CDR3 is TGTGCCAGCAGCTTAGGTGGTGATGAGCAGTTCTTC.

The chain employs TRBV20-1 and TRBJ2-3, with D possibly TRBD2 on 6 matching bases. Looked up from germline, CDR1 is DFQATT and CDR2 is SNEGSKA (reference sequence). The CDR3 extends over 15 amino acids. Trimming shortened V by 1 base and J by 2 bases, and 13 bases separated the two germline ends. Here the CDR3 reads CSARGAGTVTDTQYF. The CDR3 bases are TGCAGTGCTAGAGGGGCAGGGACTGTCACAGATACGCAGTATTTT.

V and J are TRBV6-2 or TRBV6-3 and TRBJ2-7; 12 positions match TRBD1. The germline CDR1 and CDR2 sequences are MNHEY and SVGEGT. This CDR3 is built from 16 residues. J lost 5 bases, V lost 6 bases, and 11 bases had no gene match. CDR3 loop: CASSRRDRGQGNEQYV. DNA of the CDR3: TGTGCCAGCAGCCGACGGGACAGGGGGCAGGGGAACGAGCAGTACGTC.

This clonotype was seen only a few times. The chain links TRBV4-1 to TRBJ2-1; 7 bases align to TRBD2. The germline gives CDR1 MGHRA, CDR2 YSYEKL. CDR3 length: 16 amino acids. Trimming at V came to 0 bases and at J to 4 bases, leaving 6 bases not matched to a gene. CDR3 loop: CASSQEDGRLYNEQFF. CDR3 nucleotides: TGCGCCAGCAGCCAAGAGGACGGGAGGTTGTACAATGAGCAGTTCTTC.

The V and J genes are TRBV19 and TRBJ1-1, with D unclear. Between the trimmed V and J ends, which lost 7 bases and 0 bases, there was a span of 15 bases. The CDR3 spans 15 residues. The germline CDR1 and CDR2 sequences are LNHDA and SQIVND (reference sequence). The CDR3 coding sequence is TGTGCCAGTACCCGGGTGGGTTCCATGAACACTGAAGCTTTCTTT. The encoded protein is CASTRVGSMNTEAFF.

Only a few counts were recorded for this clonotype. The rearrangement joins TRBV11-1 to TRBJ2-1, with D possibly being TRBD2 (6 bases). CDR1 is SGHAT, CDR2 FQDESV, per germline (reference sequence). V lost 5 bases and J 7 bases, leaving 12 bases between the germline ends. The CDR3 loop spans 13 amino acids. Here the CDR3 DNA reads TGTGCCAGCAGCCCCCAGGCGGGGAATGAGCAGTTCTTC. Translating gives CASSPQAGNEQFF.

The J gene is TRBJ1-2, the V gene TRBV10-3, with 8 bases aligning to TRBD1. This CDR3 is 17 amino acids long. After removal of 4 bases from V and 7 bases from J, the junction contained 17 bases not matched to a gene. Per germline, CDR1 ENHRY and CDR2 SYGVKD. CDR3 residues: CAISARTWGQVTSGYTF. The CDR3 nucleotides read TGTGCCATCAGTGCGAGGACGTGGGGACAGGTTACTTCTGGCTACACCTTC.

There are many counts of this clonotype. The chain uses TRBV6-5 and TRBJ2-3; TRBD2 matches 11 bases. The trim removed 5 bases at V and 0 bases at J, leaving 10 bases unmatched. CDR1 is MNHEY and CDR2 is SVGAGI in the germline V gene. The CDR3 has 18 amino acids. The CDR3, as DNA: TGTGCCAGCAGTAGACCGGGACTAGCGGCGGGAAGCACAGATACGCAGTATTTT. It encodes CASSRPGLAAGSTDTQYF.

Only a few counts were recorded for this clonotype. The chain links TRBV7-2 to TRBJ2-7; 7 bases are shared with TRBD2. The V gene's germline CDR1 is SGHTA and CDR2 FQGNSA. J was trimmed by 1 base and V by 3 bases; bases with no gene match: 6. This CDR3 is 15 amino acids long. The CDR3 loop reads CASSFTSASSYEQYF. DNA of the CDR3: TGTGCCAGCAGCTTTACTAGCGCAAGTTCCTACGAGCAGTACTTC.

A few counts support this clonotype. The chain recombines TRBV6-2 or TRBV6-3 with TRBJ2-1; 8 nucleotides agree with TRBD2. The CDR3 has 15 residues. Trimming removed 0 bases from V and 4 bases from J; junction bases left unmatched: 2. The V gene's germline CDR1 is MNHEY and CDR2 SVGEGT. This CDR3 is CASSYSASGYNEQFF. CDR3 bases: TGTGCCAGCAGTTACTCGGCTAGCGGGTACAATGAGCAGTTCTTC.

The V gene is TRBV10-2, the J gene TRBJ1-5; D ambiguous. In germline, CDR1 is WSHSY, CDR2 SAAADI. The V end was cut by 0 bases, the J end by 0 bases, with 3 bases between. The length of the CDR3 is 14 residues. The CDR3 coding sequence is TGCGCCAGCAGTGAGTCTGCTAGCAATCAGCCCCAGCATTTT. This gives the protein CASSESASNQPQHF.

This clonotype turned up a few times. The gene calls are TRBV12-3 or TRBV12-4 and TRBJ2-6; D might be TRBD1 (6 bases). The V and J ends lost 5 bases and 1 base respectively, with 9 bases between them. The CDR3 is made up of 15 amino acids. CDR3 coding DNA: TGTGCCAGCAGTAAGAGGGGGTCTGGGGCCAACGTCCTGACTTTC. It is translated as CASSKRGSGANVLTF.

The genes are TRBV6-6 and TRBJ1-2; no firm D call. The CDR3 spans 12 residues. Germline V gene data show CDR1 as MNHNY and CDR2 as SVGAGI (reference sequence). V lost 4 bases and J 6 bases, leaving 9 bases between the germline ends. CDR3 sequence (DNA): TGTGCCAGCAGTTCCCCTCCTCATGGCTACACCTTC. Amino acid sequence: CASSSPPHGYTF.

This clonotype showed up just a few times. The rearrangement joins TRBV28 to TRBJ2-3, with D tentatively TRBD1 (6 bases). Germline V gives CDR1 MDHEN, CDR2 SYDVKM. V shed 6 bases and J shed 0 bases, with 13 bases lying between them. This CDR3 region has 15 residues. For the CDR3, the DNA is TGTGCCAGCAGCAGAGACAGGCCTAGCACAGATACGCAGTATTTT. This sequence encodes CASSRDRPSTDTQYF.